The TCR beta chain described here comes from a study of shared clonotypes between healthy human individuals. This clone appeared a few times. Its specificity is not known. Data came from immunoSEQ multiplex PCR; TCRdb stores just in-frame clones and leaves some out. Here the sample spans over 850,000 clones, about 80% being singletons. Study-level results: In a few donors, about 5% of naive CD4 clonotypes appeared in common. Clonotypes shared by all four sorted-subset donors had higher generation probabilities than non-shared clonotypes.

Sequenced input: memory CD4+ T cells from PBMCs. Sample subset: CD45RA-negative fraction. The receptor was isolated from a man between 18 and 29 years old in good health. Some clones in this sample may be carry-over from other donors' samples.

CDR3 in DNA: TGTGCCAGCACCCTAGCCGGGACATCTGATCAGCCCCAGCATTTT. It translates to CASTLAGTSDQPQHF. This chain links TRBV28 with TRBJ1-5; maybe TRBD1 (6 bases). V was cut by 7 bases and J by 5 bases, with 18 bases left in between. The CDR3 is 15 residues long. Germline CDR1 MDHEN, CDR2 SYDVKM.